Sequencing of this TCR beta chain was carried out in a study of T-cell reconstitution after alpha-beta-depleted transplantation in children. CDR3 length: 14 residues. Germline assignment: CDR1 SQVTM and CDR2 ANQGSEA. Trimming removed 1 base at V and 4 bases at J, with 10 bases between. This clonotype was recorded at least ten times. Preparation of the TCRbeta library was carried out with unique molecular identifiers. TCRdb re-called the PCR reads through MiXCR, storing one row per CDR3 protein. The sample contains approximately 210,000 distinct CDR3 sequences, about 15% of which appear only once. The starting material was PBMCs from the stem cell graft donor, obtained from the stem cell graft. This clonotype was obtained from a human donor who donated a stem cell graft to a child with acute lymphoblastic leukemia. The V gene is TRBV29-1, the J gene TRBJ1-4; D ambiguous. CDR3 sequence reads: CSVEGSGNNEKLFF. The CDR3 nucleotides read TGCAGCGTTGAAGGGTCGGGGAATAATGAAAAACTGTTTTTT.